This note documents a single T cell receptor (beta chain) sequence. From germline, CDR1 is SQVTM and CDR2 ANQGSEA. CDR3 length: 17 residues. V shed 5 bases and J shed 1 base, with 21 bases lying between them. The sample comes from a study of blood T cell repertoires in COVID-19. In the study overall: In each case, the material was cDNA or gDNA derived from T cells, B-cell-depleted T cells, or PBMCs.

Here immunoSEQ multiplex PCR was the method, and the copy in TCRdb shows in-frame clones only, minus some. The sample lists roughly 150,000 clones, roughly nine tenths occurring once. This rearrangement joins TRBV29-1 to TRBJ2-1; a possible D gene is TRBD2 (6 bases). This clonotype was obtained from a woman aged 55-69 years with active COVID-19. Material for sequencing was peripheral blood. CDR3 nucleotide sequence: TGCAGCGTTCCGCCGCCAGGTGCGGGATGGTCCTACAATGAGCAGTTCTTC. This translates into CSVPPPGAGWSYNEQFF.